The rows below give T cell receptor beta chains drawn from one sample of a study of PD-1 blockade in classical Hodgkin lymphoma. Measured with immunoSEQ multiplex PCR; TCRdb has only the in-frame clones, and not every one. The sample shows nearly 60,000 clones, approximately 90% of them seen only once. The sequencing used peripheral blood mononuclear cells (PBMCs), collected before the second cycle of nivolumab. All receptors come from a human donor with classical Hodgkin lymphoma. CDR3s include the opening cysteine and the closing phenylalanine or tryptophan. D genes are given only for firm matches. The size of a clone is reported for some rows only, either as once, few or many, or as a class for expanded clones.

>11|NA|TRBV2|NA|TRBJ2-5
CASSEGEPQYF
TGTGCCAGCAGTGAGGGGGAGCCCCAGTACTTC
>13|once|TRBV9|NA|TRBJ2-7
CASSVDGPDEQYF
TGTGCCAGCAGCGTGGACGGACCGGACGAGCAGTACTTC
>15|NA|TRBV6-5|NA|TRBJ1-4
CASTYSGVGNEKLFF
TGTGCCAGCACCTACTCCGGGGTGGGAAATGAAAAACTGTTTTTT
>16|NA|TRBV7-3|TRBD2|TRBJ2-5
CASSVNGGTLIETQYF
TGTGCCAGCAGCGTCAACGGGGGGACCCTCATAGAGACCCAGTACTTC
>16|few|TRBV7-9|TRBD2|TRBJ2-2
CASNPIAGDSTGELFF
TGTGCCAGCAACCCTATAGCGGGAGATTCCACCGGGGAGCTGTTTTTT
>17|NA|TRBV4-2|TRBD2|TRBJ2-7
CASSPRGGLAAFYEQYF
TGTGCCAGCAGCCCCCGAGGAGGACTAGCGGCTTTCTACGAGCAGTACTTC
>16|NA|TRBV9|NA|TRBJ2-7
CASSVAQWGSPYEQYF
TGTGCCAGCAGCGTAGCCCAGTGGGGCTCCCCCTACGAGCAGTACTTC
>14|once|TRBV11-1|NA|TRBJ1-1
CASSSYRENTEAFF
TGTGCCAGCAGTTCGTACAGGGAGAACACTGAAGCTTTCTTT
>15|NA|TRBV2|NA|TRBJ1-1
CASSRNPVVNTEAFF
TGTGCCAGCAGTCGTAACCCAGTTGTGAACACTGAAGCTTTCTTT
>14|NA|TRBV7-9|NA|TRBJ2-1
CASSATAAYNEQFF
TGTGCCAGCAGTGCGACAGCCGCCTACAATGAGCAGTTCTTC